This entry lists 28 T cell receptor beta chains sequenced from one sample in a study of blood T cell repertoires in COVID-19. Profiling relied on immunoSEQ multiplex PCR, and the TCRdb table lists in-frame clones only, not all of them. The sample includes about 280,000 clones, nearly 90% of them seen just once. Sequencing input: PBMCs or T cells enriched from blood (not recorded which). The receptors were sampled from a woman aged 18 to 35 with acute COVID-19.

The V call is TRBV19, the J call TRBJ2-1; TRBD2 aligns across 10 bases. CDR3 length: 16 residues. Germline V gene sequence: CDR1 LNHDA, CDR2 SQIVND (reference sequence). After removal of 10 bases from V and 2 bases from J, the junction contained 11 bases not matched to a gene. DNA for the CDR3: TGTGCCACCGGCTCCGGGACTAGCGCAACCTACAATGAGCAGTTCTTC. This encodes CATGSGTSATYNEQFF.

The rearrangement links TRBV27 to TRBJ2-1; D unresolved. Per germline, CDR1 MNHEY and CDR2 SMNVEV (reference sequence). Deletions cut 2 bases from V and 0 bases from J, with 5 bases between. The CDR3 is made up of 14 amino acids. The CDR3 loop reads CASSLKSSYNEQFF. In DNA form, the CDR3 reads TGTGCCAGCAGTTTAAAGAGCTCCTACAATGAGCAGTTCTTC.

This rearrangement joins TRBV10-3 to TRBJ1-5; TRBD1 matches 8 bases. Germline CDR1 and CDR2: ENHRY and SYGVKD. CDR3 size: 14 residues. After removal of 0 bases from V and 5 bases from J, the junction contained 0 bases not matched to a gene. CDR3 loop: CAISESTGDQPQHF. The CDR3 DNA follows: TGTGCCATCAGTGAGTCGACAGGGGATCAGCCCCAGCATTTT.

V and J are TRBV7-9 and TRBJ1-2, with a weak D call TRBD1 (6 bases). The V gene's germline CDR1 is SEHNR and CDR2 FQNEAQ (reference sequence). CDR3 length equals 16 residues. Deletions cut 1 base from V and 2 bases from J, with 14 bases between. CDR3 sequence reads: CASSLDGTSVNYGYTF. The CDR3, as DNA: TGTGCCAGCAGCTTAGACGGGACATCGGTGAACTATGGCTACACCTTC.

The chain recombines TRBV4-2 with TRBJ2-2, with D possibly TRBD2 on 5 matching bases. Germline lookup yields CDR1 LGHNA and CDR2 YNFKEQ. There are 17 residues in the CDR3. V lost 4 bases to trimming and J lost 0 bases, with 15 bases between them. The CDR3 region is CASSRVLIASNTGELFF. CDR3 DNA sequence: TGTGCCAGCAGCCGGGTTTTGATAGCGTCGAACACCGGGGAGCTGTTTTTT.

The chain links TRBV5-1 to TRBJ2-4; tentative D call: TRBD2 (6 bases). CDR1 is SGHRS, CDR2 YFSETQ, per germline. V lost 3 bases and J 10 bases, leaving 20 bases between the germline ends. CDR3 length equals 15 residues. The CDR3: CASSSTGTPAGIQYF. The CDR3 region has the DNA TGCGCCAGCAGCTCGACCGGGACTCCAGCAGGGATTCAGTACTTC.

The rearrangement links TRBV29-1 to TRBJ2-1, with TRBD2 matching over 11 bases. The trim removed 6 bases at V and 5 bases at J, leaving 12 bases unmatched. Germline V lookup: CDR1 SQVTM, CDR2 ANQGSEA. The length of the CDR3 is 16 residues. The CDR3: CSVSPGLADIDNEQFF. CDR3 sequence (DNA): TGCAGCGTCAGCCCGGGACTAGCGGATATAGACAATGAGCAGTTCTTC.

CDR3: CASSRRRTSGSPLHEQYF. For the CDR3, the DNA is TGTGCCAGCAGTCGGAGAAGGACTAGCGGGAGCCCCCTTCACGAGCAGTACTTC. The gene calls are TRBV28 and TRBJ2-7; TRBD2 aligns across 13 bases. The V and J ends lost 5 bases and 5 bases, in that order; junction bases with no gene match: 15. This CDR3 region has 18 residues. Germline V gives CDR1 MDHEN, CDR2 SYDVKM.

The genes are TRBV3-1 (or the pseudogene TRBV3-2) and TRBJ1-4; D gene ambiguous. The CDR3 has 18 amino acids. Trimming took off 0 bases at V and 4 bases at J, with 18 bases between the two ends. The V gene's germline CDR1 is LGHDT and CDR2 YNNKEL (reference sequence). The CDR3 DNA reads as TGTGCCAGCAGCCAAGAATCTTACGTTGAGGGAAGTAATGAAAAACTGTTTTTT. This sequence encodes CASSQESYVEGSNEKLFF.

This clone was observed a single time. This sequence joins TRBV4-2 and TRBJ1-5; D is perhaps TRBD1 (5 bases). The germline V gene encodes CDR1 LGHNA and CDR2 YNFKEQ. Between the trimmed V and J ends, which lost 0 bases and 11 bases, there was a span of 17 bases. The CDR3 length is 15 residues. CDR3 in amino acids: CASSQDQQANLAQHF. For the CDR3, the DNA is TGTGCCAGCAGCCAAGATCAACAGGCCAATCTGGCCCAGCATTTT.

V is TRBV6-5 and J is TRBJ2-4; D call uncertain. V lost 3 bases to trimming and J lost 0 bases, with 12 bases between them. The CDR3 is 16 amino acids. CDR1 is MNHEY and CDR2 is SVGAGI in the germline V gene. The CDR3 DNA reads TGTGCCAGCAGTTATCGAGAGGTGGGAGCCAAAAACATTCAGTACTTC. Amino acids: CASSYREVGAKNIQYF.

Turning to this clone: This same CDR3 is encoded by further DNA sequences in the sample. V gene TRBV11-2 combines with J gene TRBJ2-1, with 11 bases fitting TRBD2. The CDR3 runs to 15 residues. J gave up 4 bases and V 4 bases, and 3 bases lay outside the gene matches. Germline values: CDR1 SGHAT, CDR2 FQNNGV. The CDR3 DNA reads TGTGCCAGCAGCTCGGGACTAGCGGTTTACAATGAGCAGTTCTTC. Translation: CASSSGLAVYNEQFF.

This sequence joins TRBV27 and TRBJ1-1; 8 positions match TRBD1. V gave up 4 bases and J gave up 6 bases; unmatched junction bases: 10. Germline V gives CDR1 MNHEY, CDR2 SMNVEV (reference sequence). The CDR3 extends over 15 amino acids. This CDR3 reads CASSSTGDAHAEAFF. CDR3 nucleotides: TGTGCCAGCAGTTCGACAGGGGACGCCCACGCTGAAGCTTTCTTT.

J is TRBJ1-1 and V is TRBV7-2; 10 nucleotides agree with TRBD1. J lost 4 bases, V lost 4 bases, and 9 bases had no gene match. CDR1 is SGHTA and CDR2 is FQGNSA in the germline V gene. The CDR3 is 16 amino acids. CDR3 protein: CASSSTTGGRSTEAFF. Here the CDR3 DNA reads TGTGCCAGCAGCTCCACGACAGGGGGCCGAAGCACTGAAGCTTTCTTT.

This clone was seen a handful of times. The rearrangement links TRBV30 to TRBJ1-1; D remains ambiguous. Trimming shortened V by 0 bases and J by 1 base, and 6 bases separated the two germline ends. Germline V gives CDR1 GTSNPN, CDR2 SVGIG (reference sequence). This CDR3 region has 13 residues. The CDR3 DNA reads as TGTGCCTGGAGTGTACGGGAGAACACTGAAGCTTTCTTT. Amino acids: CAWSVRENTEAFF.

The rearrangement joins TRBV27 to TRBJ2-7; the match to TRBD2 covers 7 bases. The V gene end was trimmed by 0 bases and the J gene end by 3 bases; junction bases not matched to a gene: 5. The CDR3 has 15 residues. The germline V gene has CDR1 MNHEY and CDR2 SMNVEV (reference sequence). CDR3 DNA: TGTGCCAGCAGTTTATCATTCGGGGGGAGCTACGAGCAGTACTTC. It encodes CASSLSFGGSYEQYF.

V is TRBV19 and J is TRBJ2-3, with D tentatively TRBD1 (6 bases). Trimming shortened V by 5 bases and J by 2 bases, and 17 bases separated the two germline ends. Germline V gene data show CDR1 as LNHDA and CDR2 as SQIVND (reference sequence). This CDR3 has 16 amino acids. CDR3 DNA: TGTGCCAGTAGTGTGGGACACCGCTACCCCACAGATACGCAGTATTTT. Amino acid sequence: CASSVGHRYPTDTQYF.

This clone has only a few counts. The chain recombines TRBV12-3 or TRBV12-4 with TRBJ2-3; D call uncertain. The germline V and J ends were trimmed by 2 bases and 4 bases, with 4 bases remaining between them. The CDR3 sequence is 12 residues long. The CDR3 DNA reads TGTGCCAGCAGTTTACGCGCAGATACGCAGTATTTT. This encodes CASSLRADTQYF.

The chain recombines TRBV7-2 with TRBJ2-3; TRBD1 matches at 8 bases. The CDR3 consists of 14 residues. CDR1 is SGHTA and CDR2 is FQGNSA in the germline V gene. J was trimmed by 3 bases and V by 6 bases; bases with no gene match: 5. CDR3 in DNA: TGTGCCAGCAGAGGCAGGGGGCAAACAGATACGCAGTATTTT. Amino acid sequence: CASRGRGQTDTQYF.

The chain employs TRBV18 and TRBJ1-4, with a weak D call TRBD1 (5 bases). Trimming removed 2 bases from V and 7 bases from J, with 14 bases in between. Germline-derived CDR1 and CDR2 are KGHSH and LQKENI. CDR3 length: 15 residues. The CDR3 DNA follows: TGTGCCAGCTCACCATCAGGGCCCAGCCTTGAAAAACTGTTTTTT. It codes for CASSPSGPSLEKLFF. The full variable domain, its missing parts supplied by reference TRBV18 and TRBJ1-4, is NAGVMQNPRHLVRRRGQEARLRCSPMKGHSHVYWYRQLPEEGLKFMVYLQKENIIDESGMPKERFSAEFPKEGPSILRIQQVVRGDSAAYFCASSPSGPSLEKLFFGSGTQLSVL.

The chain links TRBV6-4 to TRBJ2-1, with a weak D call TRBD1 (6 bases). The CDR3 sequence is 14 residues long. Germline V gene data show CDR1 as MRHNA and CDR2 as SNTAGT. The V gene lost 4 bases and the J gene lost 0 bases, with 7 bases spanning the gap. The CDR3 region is CASSGDNSYNEQFF. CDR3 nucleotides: TGTGCCAGCAGTGGGGACAACTCCTACAATGAGCAGTTCTTC.

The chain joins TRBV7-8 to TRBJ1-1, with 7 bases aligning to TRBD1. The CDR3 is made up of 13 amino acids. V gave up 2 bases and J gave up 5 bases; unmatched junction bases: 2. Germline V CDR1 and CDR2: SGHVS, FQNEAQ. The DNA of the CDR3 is TGTGCCAGCAGCTTAACACAGGGGACTGAAGCTTTCTTT. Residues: CASSLTQGTEAFF.

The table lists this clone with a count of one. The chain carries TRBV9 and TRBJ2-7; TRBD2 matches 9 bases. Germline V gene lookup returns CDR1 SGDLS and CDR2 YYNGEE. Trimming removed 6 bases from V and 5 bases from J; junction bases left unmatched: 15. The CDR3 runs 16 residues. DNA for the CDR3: TGTGCCAGCACCCGATCTAGCGGGGTAGGGATCCACGAGCAGTACTTC. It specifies CASTRSSGVGIHEQYF. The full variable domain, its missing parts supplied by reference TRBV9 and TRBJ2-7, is DSGVTQTPKHLITATGQRVTLRCSPRSGDLSVYWYQQSLDQGLQFLIQYYNGEERAKGNILERFSAQQFPDLHSELNLSSLELGDSALYFCASTRSSGVGIHEQYFGPGTRLTVT.

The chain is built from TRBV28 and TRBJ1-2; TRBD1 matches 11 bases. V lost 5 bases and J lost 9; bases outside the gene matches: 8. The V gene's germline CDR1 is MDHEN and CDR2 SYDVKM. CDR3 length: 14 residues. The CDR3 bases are TGTGCCAGCAGTCCACCGGGACAGGGGGTGAGCTACACCTTC. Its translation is CASSPPGQGVSYTF.

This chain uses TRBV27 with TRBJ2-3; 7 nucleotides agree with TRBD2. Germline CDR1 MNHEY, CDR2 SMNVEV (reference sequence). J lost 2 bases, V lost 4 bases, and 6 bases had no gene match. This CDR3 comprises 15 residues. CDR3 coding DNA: TGTGCCAGCAGTTCGATAGGGAGGGCCACAGATACGCAGTATTTT. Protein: CASSSIGRATDTQYF.

CDR3 amino acids: CASSSGTGDLYEQYF. CDR3 coding DNA: TGTGCCAGCAGTTCCGGGACAGGGGACCTCTACGAGCAGTACTTC. The chain joins TRBV6-5 to TRBJ2-7; 10 bases align to TRBD1. Germline CDR1 MNHEY, CDR2 SVGAGI. V was clipped by 4 bases and J by 3 bases; unmatched bases: 6. The CDR3 spans 15 residues.

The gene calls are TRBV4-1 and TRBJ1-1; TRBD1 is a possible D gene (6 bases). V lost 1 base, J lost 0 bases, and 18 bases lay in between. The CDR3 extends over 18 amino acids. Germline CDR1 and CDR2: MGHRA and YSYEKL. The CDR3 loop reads CASSQGVQGPPLNTEAFF. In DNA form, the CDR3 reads TGCGCCAGCAGCCAAGGAGTACAGGGCCCTCCTTTGAACACTGAAGCTTTCTTT.

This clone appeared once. For the CDR3, the DNA is TGTGCCAGCAGCTTAGGGGGTCGGGGAGTCACCGGGGAGCTGTTTTTT. It translates to CASSLGGRGVTGELFF. This sequence joins TRBV7-6 and TRBJ2-2; maybe TRBD2 (5 bases). From germline, CDR1 is SGHVS and CDR2 FNYEAQ. Trimming left V 1 base short and J 4 bases short, with 13 bases between. The CDR3 covers 16 residues.